These 17 T cell receptor beta chains share one sample of origin, sequenced in a study of T cell responses to AZD1222 COVID-19 vaccine. Profiled with immunoSEQ multiplex PCR; TCRdb holds only in-frame clones, not every one. The sample has 150,000 to 200,000 clones; roughly 90% are singletons. The sample here was peripheral blood, taken on day 0 of AZD1222 vaccination. The receptors originated from an adult in good health.

The chain couples TRBV3-1 (or the pseudogene TRBV3-2) to TRBJ2-6, with 13 bases that match TRBD2. This CDR3 spans 18 amino acids. Germline V gene data show CDR1 as LGHDT and CDR2 as YNNKEL (reference sequence). Trimming removed 4 bases from V and 1 base from J; junction bases left unmatched: 4. The CDR3 protein is CASSLGLAGESGANVLTF. The CDR3 region has the DNA TGTGCCAGCAGCCTCGGACTAGCGGGGGAATCTGGGGCCAACGTCCTGACTTTC.

J is TRBJ2-2 and V is TRBV11-3; tentatively, D is TRBD1 (6 bases). The CDR3 is made up of 16 amino acids. Trimming removed 4 bases from V and 1 base from J, with 13 bases in between. The germline gives CDR1 SGHNT, CDR2 YENEEA. CDR3 loop: CASSSFRDKNTGELFF. The CDR3 DNA is TGTGCCAGCAGCTCATTCCGGGACAAGAACACCGGGGAGCTGTTTTTT.

The gene calls are TRBV18 and TRBJ1-6, with D tentatively TRBD1 (5 bases). The CDR3 totals 16 residues. Trimming removed 2 bases at V and 6 bases at J, with 14 bases between. Germline V gene lookup returns CDR1 KGHSH and CDR2 LQKENI. The CDR3 sequence is CASSPFNRGTNSPLHF. The CDR3 nucleotides are TGTGCCAGCTCACCATTCAATCGGGGCACTAATTCACCCCTCCACTTT.

V usage is TRBV6-5 and J usage is TRBJ1-3, with D perhaps TRBD1 (5 bases). The germline CDR1 and CDR2 sequences are MNHEY and SVGAGI. Trimming removed 0 bases at V and 4 bases at J, with 10 bases between. The CDR3 sequence is 15 residues long. In nucleotides, the CDR3 is TGTGCCAGCAGTTACTCTCAGGGCAACGGAAACACCATATATTTT. Translation: CASSYSQGNGNTIYF.

The chain is built from TRBV6-5 and TRBJ1-2, with D maybe TRBD1 (5 bases). V lost 2 bases, J lost 6 bases, and 16 bases lay in between. This CDR3 contains 15 residues. CDR1 and CDR2 (germline): MNHEY, SVGAGI. In DNA form, the CDR3 reads TGTGCCAGCAGTTACACTCCGGGTGGGGGGAATGGCTACACCTTC. It translates to CASSYTPGGGNGYTF.

The chain uses TRBV19 and TRBJ1-5, with 8 bases lining up with TRBD1. V shed 3 bases, J shed 7 bases, and the junction held 11 bases outside the gene matches. Germline CDR1 reads LNHDA; CDR2 reads SQIVND (reference sequence). The CDR3 is 16 amino acids. CDR3 amino acids: CASSMGAGGARQPQHF. The CDR3 nucleotides read TGTGCCAGTAGTATGGGGGCAGGGGGCGCGCGGCAGCCCCAGCATTTT.

The chain uses TRBV7-8 and TRBJ2-7, with no clear D. V lost 7 bases, J lost 1 base, and 17 bases lay in between. Germline V gene sequence: CDR1 SGHVS, CDR2 FQNEAQ. This CDR3 has 15 amino acids. CDR3 in amino acids: CASTFRPGRSYEQYF. The CDR3 region has the DNA TGTGCCAGCACCTTCCGACCCGGACGTTCCTACGAGCAGTACTTC.

This sequence joins TRBV5-4 and TRBJ1-3, with D possibly TRBD1 on 6 matching bases. Germline CDR1 reads SGHNT; CDR2 reads YYREEE (reference sequence). The V and J ends lost 0 bases and 0 bases respectively, with 10 bases between them. This CDR3 is built from 16 residues. CDR3 DNA: TGTGCCAGCAGCTTGGGGGCAGGGGTCTCTGGAAACACCATATATTTT. Its translation: CASSLGAGVSGNTIYF.

The V and J genes are TRBV6-5 and TRBJ2-7; TRBD1 is a possible D gene (6 bases). The CDR3 totals 15 residues. V was trimmed by 6 bases and J by 0 bases, leaving 15 bases between them. CDR1 MNHEY and CDR2 SVGAGI come from the germline V gene. The CDR3 bases are TGTGCCAGCAGCCAGGACAGCTCCCTCTCCTACGAGCAGTACTTC. Translating gives CASSQDSSLSYEQYF.

CDR3 nucleotide sequence: TGTGCCAGCAGCTTCGGGCAGCAAGAGACCCAGTACTTC. Protein: CASSFGQQETQYF. V is TRBV11-2 and J is TRBJ2-5; D gene uncertain. CDR1 is SGHAT, CDR2 FQNNGV, per germline. CDR3 size: 13 residues. V was shortened by 3 bases and J by 2 bases, with 7 bases between the two germline ends. The entire variable domain, with the rest obtained from reference TRBV11-2 and TRBJ2-5, is as follows: EAGVAQSPRYKIIEKRQSVAFWCNPISGHATLYWYQQILGQGPKLLIQFQNNGVVDDSQLPKDRFSAERLKGVDSTLKIQPAKLEDSAVYLCASSFGQQETQYFGPGTRLLVL.

The chain combines TRBV7-9 with TRBJ1-5; no firm D call. V was clipped by 4 bases and J by 0 bases, with 4 bases between them. The germline V gene encodes CDR1 SEHNR and CDR2 FQNEAQ (reference sequence). The CDR3 spans 13 residues. The DNA for the CDR3 is TGTGCCAGCAGCTCATATAGCAATCAGCCCCAGCATTTT. Residues: CASSSYSNQPQHF.

The chain is built from TRBV7-9 and TRBJ2-3, with TRBD2 matching 7 bases. After removal of 4 bases from V and 2 bases from J, the junction contained 3 bases not matched to a gene. Germline values: CDR1 SEHNR, CDR2 FQNEAQ (reference sequence). The CDR3 is 14 amino acids. This CDR3 is CASSSSGTTDTQYF. In nucleotides, the CDR3 is TGTGCCAGCAGCTCTAGCGGAACCACAGATACGCAGTATTTT.

This sequence joins TRBV18 and TRBJ2-3, with 13 nucleotides matching TRBD2. This CDR3 is built from 17 residues. The germline CDR1 and CDR2 sequences are KGHSH and LQKENI. J was trimmed by 6 bases and V by 0 bases; bases with no gene match: 6. The CDR3 reads CASSPPTGTSGADTQYF. CDR3 sequence (DNA): TGTGCCAGCTCACCACCGACAGGGACTAGCGGGGCGGATACGCAGTATTTT.

The rearrangement links TRBV7-2 to TRBJ2-5; 13 bases agree with TRBD2. The V and J ends lost 2 bases and 5 bases, in that order; junction bases with no gene match: 11. This CDR3 has 18 residues. Germline V gene data show CDR1 as SGHTA and CDR2 as FQGNSA. For the CDR3, the DNA is TGTGCCAGCAGCTTAAGTTTTCGGACTAGCGGGGGCGGGGAGACCCAGTACTTC. Translating it yields CASSLSFRTSGGGETQYF.

This clone came up once. The chain links TRBV7-9 to TRBJ1-3; D not resolved. The length of the CDR3 is 14 residues. Germline V lookup: CDR1 SEHNR, CDR2 FQNEAQ (reference sequence). The V gene lost 2 bases and the J gene lost 4 bases, with 9 bases spanning the gap. In DNA, the CDR3 is TGTGCCAGCAGCTTAAATCGGGCGGGAAACACCATATATTTT. As protein: CASSLNRAGNTIYF.

The chain uses TRBV30 and TRBJ2-7; possibly TRBD1 for D (5 bases). Trimming cost V 3 bases and J 5 bases, with 17 bases left between them. CDR1 is GTSNPN and CDR2 is SVGIG in the germline V gene (reference sequence). CDR3 length: 14 amino acids. The CDR3 loop reads CAWRVGVGSNEQYF. CDR3 in DNA: TGTGCCTGGAGAGTAGGGGTGGGGTCCAACGAGCAGTACTTC.

The chain couples TRBV6-6 to TRBJ1-5; the D is unclear. The CDR3 is 15 residues long. Germline-derived CDR1 and CDR2 are MNHNY and SVGAGI (reference sequence). V was cut by 5 bases and J by 1 base, with 12 bases left in between. The CDR3 protein is CASSGGRVSNQPQHF. CDR3 nucleotides: TGTGCCAGCAGTGGAGGGAGGGTGAGCAATCAGCCCCAGCATTTT.